This TCR beta chain was profiled in a study of T cells in localized non-small cell lung cancer. Regarding the study as a whole: Greater blood T cell density accompanied longer overall survival.

This clone turned up a few times. Antigen specificity is unknown. The table came from immunoSEQ multiplex PCR; TCRdb's copy has only in-frame clones and leaves some out. Here the sample spans 72,000 or so clones, 86% being singletons. The CDR3 has 16 residues. Germline CDR1 is MNHNS and CDR2 is SASEGT. Trimming stripped 0 bases from V and 2 bases from J, with 12 bases between. Sequencing was performed on peripheral blood, taken before any cancer treatment. The TCR was taken from a male donor aged 60 or over with stage III squamous cell lung carcinoma. V and J are TRBV6-1 and TRBJ2-3, with no clear D. The CDR3 DNA follows: TGTGCCAGCAGTGAAGCATTAAGGGCGAACACAGATACGCAGTATTTT. This sequence encodes CASSEALRANTDTQYF.